These 22 T cell receptor beta chains were all obtained from the same sample, sequenced in a study of response to subunit inactivated influenza vaccine. TCRdb reprocessed the RT-PCR reads via MiXCR and lists one record per CDR3 protein. The repertoire holds over 150,000 distinct CDR3 sequences, approximately 11% seen once, with 12% in the top ten. The sample was non-naive T cells sorted from PBMCs, taken roughly 47 days after vaccination. The receptors originated from a man in his fifties or sixties who received an inactivated influenza vaccine.

The chain couples TRBV4-2 to TRBJ2-7; 7 nucleotides agree with TRBD2. Germline V CDR1 and CDR2: LGHNA, YNFKEQ. The junction had 13 bases not matched to a gene; V was cut back by 3 bases and J by 5 bases. The CDR3 sequence is 16 residues long. The CDR3: CASSQVTGRILHEQYF. CDR3 sequence (DNA): TGTGCCAGCAGCCAGGTTACCGGGAGGATTCTCCACGAGCAGTACTTC.

The chain couples TRBV6-5 to TRBJ1-6; tentative D call: TRBD1 (6 bases). The ends were cut back, 1 base at V and 5 bases at J, with 12 bases in the middle. There are 16 residues in the CDR3. CDR1 is MNHEY and CDR2 is SVGAGI in the germline V gene. CDR3 sequence (DNA): TGTGCCAGCAGTTACTTTCCGGGGGCGGATAATTCACCCCTCCACTTT. It is translated as CASSYFPGADNSPLHF.

The V and J genes are TRBV28 and TRBJ2-2, with no clear D. Germline CDR1 reads MDHEN; CDR2 reads SYDVKM. Trimming removed 2 bases from V and 3 bases from J, with 10 bases in between. The CDR3 runs 15 residues. As DNA, the CDR3 is TGTGCCAGCAGTTTAGGTCAGCCCTACACCGGGGAGCTGTTTTTT. Its protein product is CASSLGQPYTGELFF.

This clonotype has only a few counts. The V and J genes are TRBV10-3 and TRBJ1-2; 7 nucleotides align to TRBD1. Per germline, CDR1 ENHRY and CDR2 SYGVKD. The junction had 2 bases not matched to a gene; V was cut back by 6 bases and J by 1 base. The CDR3 runs 13 residues. CDR3 nucleotide sequence: TGTGCCATCAGGGGGACAGATAACTATGGCTACACCTTC. Translating it yields CAIRGTDNYGYTF.

The rearrangement uses TRBV21-1 and TRBJ1-6; TRBD1 was called by the table and not checked on the DNA. TRBV21-1 is reported as a pseudogene. The CDR3 extends over 15 amino acids. This CDR3 is CASSKGTGGNSPLHF. CDR3 in DNA: TGTGCCAGCAGCAAGGGGACAGGCGGCAATTCACCCCTCCACTTT.

This clonotype was recorded a few times. V is TRBV20-1 and J is TRBJ2-1; TRBD2 matches 11 bases. This CDR3 has 16 residues. Germline CDR1 DFQATT, CDR2 SNEGSKA (reference sequence). With V trimmed by 5 bases and J by 5 bases, 11 bases remained unmatched. The CDR3 loop is CSAPPPGTSGNNEQFF. The DNA of the CDR3 is TGCAGTGCTCCCCCGCCCGGGACTAGCGGAAACAATGAGCAGTTCTTC.

V gene TRBV4-1 combines with J gene TRBJ1-2; D remains ambiguous. V lost 2 bases and J lost 1, with 11 bases in between. The CDR3 is 15 amino acids. The germline V gene encodes CDR1 MGHRA and CDR2 YSYEKL. The CDR3 bases are TGCGCCAGCAGCCAACTGTTACGGGATAACTATGGCTACACCTTC. Its translation: CASSQLLRDNYGYTF.

At least ten counts were recorded for this clonotype. The V and J genes are TRBV14 and TRBJ2-7; the D is unclear. The CDR3 has 14 amino acids. CDR1 SGHDN and CDR2 FVKESK come from the germline V gene. The V and J ends lost 1 base and 6 bases respectively, with 13 bases between them. The CDR3 coding sequence is TGTGCCAGCAGCCAAGCTCATGGTGTAAGCGAGCAGTACTTC. Its translation: CASSQAHGVSEQYF.

In its sample, this clonotype was seen a few times. Because it lacks the conserved phenylalanine or tryptophan at the end, this CDR3 is likely a read error. The DNA is left out, because the CDR3 cannot be placed on it with certainty; the CDR3 is given as TCRdb lists it. This CDR3 reads CASSLPRV. V gene TRBV27 combines with J gene TRBJ2-3. Ends included, the CDR3 has 8 residues. Per the germline V gene, CDR1 is MNHEY and CDR2 is SMNVEV (reference sequence).

This clonotype was detected ten times or more. The CDR3 reads CSARQGSLNTEAFF. CDR3 bases: TGCAGTGCGCGACAGGGCTCACTGAACACTGAAGCTTTCTTT. This chain uses TRBV20-1 with TRBJ1-1, with TRBD1 matching over 7 bases. CDR1 and CDR2 from the germline V gene are DFQATT and SNEGSKA (reference sequence). The CDR3 length is 14 residues. Trimming at V came to 6 bases and at J to 0 bases, leaving 7 bases not matched to a gene.

The V gene is TRBV24-1, the J gene TRBJ2-7; no firm D call. This CDR3 is 11 amino acids long. Germline values: CDR1 KGHDR, CDR2 SFDVKD. Trimming left V 5 bases short and J 5 bases short, with 6 bases between. CDR3 amino acids: CATSVPHEQYF. The CDR3 DNA follows: TGTGCCACCAGTGTCCCCCACGAGCAGTACTTC.

This clonotype was seen a handful of times. The V call is TRBV6-1, the J call TRBJ1-2, with TRBD1 matching 8 bases. CDR1 is MNHNS and CDR2 is SASEGT in the germline V gene. This CDR3 has 13 residues. J lost 8 bases, V lost 6 bases, and 8 bases had no gene match. The CDR3 nucleotides are TGTGCCAGCAGCCGGACAGGGAATGTAGGCTACACCTTC. Amino acid sequence: CASSRTGNVGYTF.

This clonotype has a handful of counts. The chain carries TRBV28 and TRBJ2-7; D remains unclear. This CDR3 comprises 14 residues. V lost 2 bases and J lost 1, with 9 bases in between. In germline, CDR1 is MDHEN, CDR2 SYDVKM. Here the CDR3 DNA reads TGTGCCAGCAGTTTAATCGGTTATTCCTACGAGCAGTACTTC. This translates into CASSLIGYSYEQYF.

This chain joins TRBV5-8 and TRBJ2-5, with D perhaps matching TRBD2 (5 bases). This CDR3 has 14 amino acids. The germline CDR1 and CDR2 sequences are SGHTS and YDEGEE. Trimming took 0 bases from V and 6 from J, leaving 12 bases between them. The CDR3 bases are TGTGCCAGCAGCTTGGAAGGCGGGTCTAAGACCCAGTACTTC. Protein product: CASSLEGGSKTQYF.

The V call is TRBV12-3 or TRBV12-4, the J call TRBJ1-1; tentatively, D is TRBD1 (6 bases). The V end was cut by 5 bases, the J end by 7 bases, with 14 bases between. The CDR3 covers 13 residues. The chain's CDR3 is CASSLQGFDEAFF. The CDR3 DNA is TGTGCCAGCAGTCTACAGGGCTTCGATGAAGCTTTCTTT.

This clonotype was seen many times. The V call is TRBV12-3 or TRBV12-4, the J call TRBJ1-2; D remains unclear. This CDR3 is built from 16 residues. V dropped 5 bases and J dropped 7 bases, with 23 bases sitting between them. CDR3 coding DNA: TGTGCCAGCAGTCCCTTGGGCGCCGACCGGGTGGGTGGCTACACCTTC. It is translated as CASSPLGADRVGGYTF.

The genes are TRBV4-1 and TRBJ2-7, with TRBD2 matching 13 bases. CDR1 and CDR2 (germline): MGHRA, YSYEKL. This CDR3 comprises 15 residues. V lost 4 bases, J lost 6 bases, and 6 bases stayed unmatched. CDR3 DNA: TGCGCCAGCAGCCCGTGGACTAGCGGGAGTATCGAGCAGTACTTC. This encodes CASSPWTSGSIEQYF.

At least ten counts were recorded for this clonotype. This chain joins TRBV20-1 and TRBJ1-6; the D gene is possibly TRBD1 (5 bases). V lost 1 base to trimming and J lost 10 bases, with 14 bases between them. There are 14 residues in the CDR3. The germline V gene encodes CDR1 DFQATT and CDR2 SNEGSKA (reference sequence). This chain's CDR3 is CSARAGGDGSPLHF. In DNA, the CDR3 is TGCAGTGCTAGAGCTGGGGGAGACGGATCACCCCTCCACTTT.

A few counts support this clonotype. CDR3 nucleotides: TGTGCCAGCAGTTCTCTCCTGGGAAGCACTGAAGCTTTCTTT. Encoded protein: CASSSLLGSTEAFF. The chain couples TRBV6-5 to TRBJ1-1; no clear D gene. V lost 4 bases to trimming and J lost 4 bases, with 13 bases between them. This CDR3 is built from 14 residues. Germline CDR1 reads MNHEY; CDR2 reads SVGAGI.

This sequence joins TRBV30 and TRBJ1-4, with D possibly being TRBD1 (5 bases). CDR3 length equals 12 residues. V gave up 3 bases and J gave up 10 bases, with 12 bases separating them. Germline loops: CDR1 GTSNPN, CDR2 SVGIG (reference sequence). The CDR3 nucleotides are TGTGCCTGGAGCCTCGGGACTCTAAAACTGTTTTTT. As protein: CAWSLGTLKLFF.

The sample holds many counts of this clonotype. The chain carries TRBV7-3 and TRBJ1-1; no definite D call. The V gene's germline CDR1 is SGHTA and CDR2 FQGTGA. The CDR3 consists of 14 residues. Trimming pared 5 bases from V and 4 bases from J, leaving 14 bases between. The CDR3 DNA reads as TGTGCCAGCAGCCCAGGCACAGAGGGCACTGAAGCTTTCTTT. This codes for CASSPGTEGTEAFF.

This rearrangement joins TRBV12-3 or TRBV12-4 to TRBJ2-7; 9 bases line up with TRBD1. Trimming removed 1 base from V and 11 bases from J; junction bases left unmatched: 9. The CDR3 runs to 14 residues. CDR3 nucleotide sequence: TGTGCCAGCAGTTTAGGATGGACAGGGGATACGGAGTACTTC. This encodes CASSLGWTGDTEYF.